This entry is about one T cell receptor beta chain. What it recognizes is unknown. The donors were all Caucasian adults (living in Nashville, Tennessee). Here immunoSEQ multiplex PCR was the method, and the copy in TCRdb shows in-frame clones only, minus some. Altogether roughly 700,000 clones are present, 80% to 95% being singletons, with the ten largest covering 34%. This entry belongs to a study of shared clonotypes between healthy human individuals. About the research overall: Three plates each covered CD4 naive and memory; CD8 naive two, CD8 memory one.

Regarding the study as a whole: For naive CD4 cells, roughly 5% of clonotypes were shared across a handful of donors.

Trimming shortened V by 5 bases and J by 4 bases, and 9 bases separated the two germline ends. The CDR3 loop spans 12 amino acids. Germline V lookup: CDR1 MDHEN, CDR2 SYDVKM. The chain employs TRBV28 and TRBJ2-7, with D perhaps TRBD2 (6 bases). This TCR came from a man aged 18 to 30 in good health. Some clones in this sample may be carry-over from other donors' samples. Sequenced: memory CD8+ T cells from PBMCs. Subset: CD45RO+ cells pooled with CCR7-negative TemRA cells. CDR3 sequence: CASSIGTYEQYF. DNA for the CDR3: TGTGCCAGCAGTATTGGGACTTACGAGCAGTACTTC.